Below, one T cell receptor (beta chain) is given with its context. The length of the CDR3 is 17 residues. The V end was cut by 0 bases, the J end by 0 bases, with 12 bases between. Germline values: CDR1 MNHNS, CDR2 SASEGT. Assay used: immunoSEQ multiplex PCR; TCRdb lists only in-frame clones, some missing. The data contain 12,000 or so clones, about 80% of them singletons. The data belong to a study of T cell changes during pregnancy in multiple sclerosis. The sample in question was CD8+ T cells from peripheral blood mononuclear cells, obtained after pregnancy. The sequence derives from a female donor in good health, enrolled as a control in a pregnancy study. V usage is TRBV6-1 and J usage is TRBJ1-3; tentative D call: TRBD1 (6 bases). CDR3 loop: CASSEAFQGSSGNTIYF. Written as DNA, the CDR3 is TGTGCCAGCAGTGAAGCGTTCCAGGGGAGCTCTGGAAACACCATATATTTT.